This is a list of T cell receptor beta chains from one sample in a study of regulatory T cells in long-lasting Graves disease. A single record per CDR3 protein comes from TCRdb applying MiXCR to the multiplex PCR reads. The table has hundreds of thousands of distinct CDR3 sequences, less than 25% seen once; the top ten hold under 25%. Sample: peripheral blood mononuclear cells (PBMCs), taken when the disease was refractory, from a patient treated with antithyroid drugs. The receptors were sampled from a female donor with Graves disease. Each CDR3 is given with its conserved first and last residue. The D gene is left open where the match is weak. Expanded clones are given a class, and other clones once, few, many or no size at all.

j_call,d_call,v_call,clone_size,cdr3_nt,cdr3_aa
TRBJ2-1,-,TRBV20-1,few,TGCAGTGCTTATCCCGGGAACAATGAGCAGTTCTTC,CSAYPGNNEQFF
TRBJ2-3,-,TRBV12-3/TRBV12-4,few,TGTGCCAGCAGTTTAGCGCTATCCGGGGGAAGCACAGATACGCAGTATTTT,CASSLALSGGSTDTQYF
TRBJ2-2,-,TRBV12-3/TRBV12-4,-,TGTGCCAGCAATCTGGGGGTATGGGACACCGGGGAGCTGTTTTTT,CASNLGVWDTGELFF
TRBJ2-1,TRBD2,TRBV19,-,TGTGCCAGTAGTAAATGGACTAGCGGCAAAAATGAGCAGTTCTTC,CASSKWTSGKNEQFF
TRBJ1-4,-,TRBV30,few,TGTGCGGCTGAGAGGGCTCCTAATGAAAAACTGTTTTTT,CAAERAPNEKLFF
TRBJ1-4,-,TRBV28,many,TGTGCCAGTGGACAGCTCTCTGGTGAAAAACTGTTTTTT,CASGQLSGEKLFF
TRBJ2-7,TRBD2,TRBV6-1,many,TGTGCCAGCAGGGAACTGGGACTAGCAATCGAGCAGTACTTC,CASRELGLAIEQYF
TRBJ2-5,-,TRBV7-9,many,TGTGCCAGCAGCTTAACCCAGGGGTGGCAAGAGACCCAGTACTTC,CASSLTQGWQETQYF
TRBJ2-2,TRBD2,TRBV7-3,once,TGTGCCAGCAGCCCCACTAGCGAATCGAACACCGGGGAGCTGTTTTTT,CASSPTSESNTGELFF
TRBJ1-2,-,TRBV6-1,many,TGTGCCAGCAGTCGATCCTCCGGGGATATCTATGGCTACACCTTC,CASSRSSGDIYGYTF
TRBJ2-7,-,TRBV12-3/TRBV12-4,many,TGTGCCAGCAGTGGGGGGACAGACCACGAGCAGTACTTC,CASSGGTDHEQYF
TRBJ1-1,TRBD1,TRBV12-3/TRBV12-4,many,TGTGCCAGCAGTTCAGGGGGCTACTCGAACACTGAAGCTTTCTTT,CASSSGGYSNTEAFF
TRBJ1-1,-,TRBV6-1,many,TGTGCCAGCAGTGAAGCGCTAAGGGTTTCGACTGAAGCTTTCTTT,CASSEALRVSTEAFF
TRBJ2-7,TRBD2,TRBV10-2,once,TGCGCCAGCAGTCAACTAGCGGCCAGCTCCTACGAGCAGTACTTC,CASSQLAASSYEQYF
TRBJ2-7,-,TRBV7-6,-,TGTGCCAGCAGCTTAGCGGGGAAGGACGAGCAGTACTTC,CASSLAGKDEQYF
TRBJ1-1,-,TRBV7-9,many,TGTGCCTTTACGCGGGGGGCCGGCACTGAAGCTTTCTTT,CAFTRGAGTEAFF
TRBJ2-7,-,TRBV7-6,few,TGTGCCAGCAGCTTAGAACGGAACGGGTTGGGTTACGAGCAGTACTTC,CASSLERNGLGYEQYF
TRBJ1-5,-,TRBV10-3,few,TGTGCCATCAGTCCGGACGGGCCGAGGCAGCCCCAGCATTTT,CAISPDGPRQPQHF
TRBJ1-1,-,TRBV20-1,many,TGCAGTGCTCACCCCTTCATGAACACTGAAGCTTTCTTT,CSAHPFMNTEAFF
TRBJ2-7,TRBD1,TRBV19,few,TGTGCCAGTAGTATTCAAGGACAGGGCGGCGAGCAGTACTTC,CASSIQGQGGEQYF
TRBJ1-1,TRBD1,TRBV12-3/TRBV12-4,many,TGTGCCAGCAGTTGGAGCCCGGGACAGGGGTCTACCACTGAAGCTTTCTTT,CASSWSPGQGSTTEAFF
TRBJ2-7,-,TRBV5-8,few,TGTGCCAGCAGCTTGCGGGGAATCTACGTGCAGTACTTC,CASSLRGIYVQYF
TRBJ2-7,TRBD1,TRBV5-1,few,TGCGCCAGCATGGGACAGGGAGGATACTACGAGCAGTACTTC,CASMGQGGYYEQYF
TRBJ1-5,TRBD1,TRBV27,-,TGTGCCAGCAGTTACCCCAGGACAGGGGTAAATCAGCCCCAGCATTTT,CASSYPRTGVNQPQHF
TRBJ2-1,-,TRBV11-2,-,TGTGCCAGCAGCCCTAGCCGCACCTACAATGAGCAGTTCTTC,CASSPSRTYNEQFF
TRBJ2-7,-,TRBV25-1,once,TGTGCCAGCAGTGAATTGGGCCACTCCTACGAGCAGTACTTC,CASSELGHSYEQYF
TRBJ2-7,-,TRBV7-2,few,TGTGCCAGCAGCTCCAAGGGGGGCTGGGGGAGGAGCTCCTACGAGCAGTACTTC,CASSSKGGWGRSSYEQYF
TRBJ2-7,TRBD1,TRBV9,-,TGTGCCAGCAGCCCCTATCCGACAGGGGGCTTTAGCTACGAACAGTACTTC,CASSPYPTGGFSYEQYF
TRBJ1-5,-,TRBV6-6,few,TGTGCCAGCAGTTACTCGGACAGATACTCTCAGCCCCGGCATTTT,CASSYSDRYSQPRHF
TRBJ2-1,TRBD2,TRBV28,few,TGTGCCAGCAGTCCCGGGGGACTAGATCATCTCGATGAGCAGTTCTTC,CASSPGGLDHLDEQFF
TRBJ2-7,-,TRBV19,few,TGTGCCAGTAGTATTGGGACGGGCGAGCAGTACTTC,CASSIGTGEQYF
TRBJ1-2,-,TRBV20-1,many,TGCAGTGCTAGAGAGCCCCAGCCGGGATATGGCTACACCTTC,CSAREPQPGYGYTF
TRBJ2-6,-,TRBV5-1,few,TGCGCCAGCAGCCCCGTTATGGGGGCCGGGGCCAACGTCCTGACTTTC,CASSPVMGAGANVLTF
TRBJ2-7,-,TRBV13,few,TGTGCCAGCAGCTTAGCCGCGGGGGCGGGCTACGAGCAGTACTTC,CASSLAAGAGYEQYF
TRBJ2-7,-,TRBV5-5,-,TGTGCCAGCAGCAACCGGGACCCTGTCTACGAGCAGTACTTC,CASSNRDPVYEQYF
TRBJ2-2,-,TRBV2,few,TGTGCCAGCAGCTTCAAAGGGGGGGCGAACACCGGGGAGCTGTTTTTT,CASSFKGGANTGELFF
TRBJ2-2,TRBD1,TRBV5-1,-,TGCGCCAGCACCTACGGGACAGGGGACTTTTTTACCGGGGAGCTGTTTTTT,CASTYGTGDFFTGELFF
TRBJ2-5,-,TRBV28,many,TGTGCCAGCAGTGTCAGGCGGGAGACCCAGTACTTC,CASSVRRETQYF
TRBJ2-7,TRBD1,TRBV12-3/TRBV12-4,many,TGTGCCAGCAGCCCAGGGAAGGGACAGGGTTTCTTC,CASSPGKGQGFF
TRBJ2-7,-,TRBV20-1,many,TGCAGTGCTTACGACGGGCCCATCGAGCAGTACTTC,CSAYDGPIEQYF
TRBJ1-2,-,TRBV6-2/TRBV6-3,few,TGTGCCAGCACCCCGCGCGTCCCAGGGCAGTTTTTCTATGGCTACACCTTC,CASTPRVPGQFFYGYTF
TRBJ2-7,TRBD2,TRBV7-2,once,TGTGCCAGTAGCTTAGTATTAGGACTAGCGGGAGCCCCCTACGAGCAGTACTTC,CASSLVLGLAGAPYEQYF
TRBJ2-5,-,TRBV29-1,few,TGCAGCGTTGTCGGAGATCTCTTAATCCCAGAGACCCAGTACTTC,CSVVGDLLIPETQYF
TRBJ1-1,-,TRBV19,many,TGTGCCACCCTACCGACCAGGGCCGGGAACACTGAAGCTTTCTTT,CATLPTRAGNTEAFF
TRBJ1-1,TRBD1,TRBV27,many,TGTGCCAGCAGTTTGCAACCTCCGGGACAGGGGGATTCTGAAGCTTTCTTT,CASSLQPPGQGDSEAFF
TRBJ1-3,-,TRBV7-2,-,TGTGCCAGCAGCTTAGGAAGTGCGGTTACCTTCTCTGGAAACACCATATATTTT,CASSLGSAVTFSGNTIYF
TRBJ1-2,-,TRBV9,-,TGTGCCAGCAGCCCAGTCACGGACTATGGCTACACCTTC,CASSPVTDYGYTF
TRBJ2-2,-,TRBV7-8,-,TGTGCCAGCAGCCAGCCGGGCCTCGGGACCGGGGAGCTGTTTTTT,CASSQPGLGTGELFF